This entry lists 2 T cell receptor beta chains sequenced from one sample in a study of patients and donors after allogeneic stem cell transplantation. TCRdb called the RT-PCR reads again in MiXCR, with one record for every CDR3 protein. The table shows fewer than 75,000 distinct CDR3 sequences, with about 25% occurring only once. The sample comprised blood, either unsorted or a sorted T cell fraction (not recorded which). Receptors originate from a human donor who was either an allogeneic HSCT recipient or a stem cell or donor lymphocyte infusion donor (not recorded which). It is not recorded whose cells these are; they may come from a transplant donor.

This clonotype was counted a few times. The CDR3 coding sequence is TGTGCCAGCAGCCAGAAGAGGAACACTGAAGCTTTCTTT. It codes for CASSQKRNTEAFF. The chain is built from TRBV7-3 and TRBJ1-1; D is uncertain. With 5 bases removed from V and 1 base from J, the gap between germline ends came to 8 bases. The CDR3 is made up of 13 amino acids. The germline V gene has CDR1 SGHTA and CDR2 FQGTGA.

The V gene is TRBV24-1, the J gene TRBJ1-2; 9 nucleotides agree with TRBD1. CDR3 size: 13 residues. CDR1 and CDR2 from the germline V gene are KGHDR and SFDVKD. Losses at the gene ends were 7 bases for V and 6 bases for J; bases not matched to a gene: 5. CDR3 amino acids: CATRPGQGHGYTF. CDR3 in DNA: TGTGCCACCAGACCGGGACAGGGCCATGGCTACACCTTC.